A selection of T cell receptor beta chains follows, all from one sample in a study of control samples from healthy donors and cancer patients. Sequencing used immunoSEQ multiplex PCR; TCRdb keeps in-frame clones, though not all of them. The profile covers 150,000 or so clones, with approximately 92% appearing a single time and about 2.7% taken by the ten largest. The sequencing input was blood. The receptor source for this set is a middle-aged man in good health. CDR3s include the opening cysteine and the closing phenylalanine or tryptophan. The order of the fields is V gene, clone size, D gene, J gene, CDR3 DNA, CDR3 protein. The D gene is left open where the match is weak. A clone size is listed for some rows: how often the clone was seen (once, few, many), or a class if it is expanded.

v_gene: TRBV10-3
abundance: NA
d_gene: TRBD1
j_gene: TRBJ1-3
CDR3nt: TGTGCCATCAGCCCACCGGGACAGGGGCCTGGAAACACCATATATTTT
CDR3aa: CAISPPGQGPGNTIYF

v_gene: TRBV5-1
abundance: NA
d_gene: NA
j_gene: TRBJ2-5
CDR3nt: TGCGCCAGCAGCTTGGGGAGGCAAGAGACCCAGTACTTC
CDR3aa: CASSLGRQETQYF

v_gene: TRBV5-6
abundance: NA
d_gene: TRBD2
j_gene: TRBJ2-5
CDR3nt: TGTGCCAGCAGCTTGGGTCGGGGGGGCTACGAGACCCAGTACTTC
CDR3aa: CASSLGRGGYETQYF

v_gene: TRBV27
abundance: NA
d_gene: NA
j_gene: TRBJ1-5
CDR3nt: TGTGCCAGCAGTTTATTAGGCAGGGGCAATCAGCCCCAGCATTTT
CDR3aa: CASSLLGRGNQPQHF

v_gene: TRBV2
abundance: NA
d_gene: TRBD1
j_gene: TRBJ2-5
CDR3nt: TGTGCCAGCAGACCAGGGGGCCAAGAGACCCAGTACTTC
CDR3aa: CASRPGGQETQYF

v_gene: TRBV30
abundance: NA
d_gene: NA
j_gene: TRBJ1-2
CDR3nt: TGTGCCTGGAGCCTGAGGCTTACCGCGAGCGGCTATGGCTACACCTTC
CDR3aa: CAWSLRLTASGYGYTF

v_gene: TRBV7-2
abundance: NA
d_gene: TRBD2
j_gene: TRBJ2-3
CDR3nt: TGTGCCAGCAGGGCGCGGGGGGGGTCGCGTACGCAGTATTTT
CDR3aa: CASRARGGSRTQYF

v_gene: TRBV9
abundance: once
d_gene: NA
j_gene: TRBJ2-3
CDR3nt: TGTGCCAGCGCGACGGGGCAGGCAGATACGCAGTATTTT
CDR3aa: CASATGQADTQYF

v_gene: TRBV6-6
abundance: NA
d_gene: NA
j_gene: TRBJ1-2
CDR3nt: TGTGCCAGCAGTTATCTCCTAGACAGGAGCTATGGCTACACCTTC
CDR3aa: CASSYLLDRSYGYTF

v_gene: TRBV27
abundance: NA
d_gene: NA
j_gene: TRBJ1-2
CDR3nt: TGTGCCAGCACCCCCTCTCGCCCGGGCCCTCTCTATGGCTACACCTTC
CDR3aa: CASTPSRPGPLYGYTF

v_gene: TRBV6-5
abundance: NA
d_gene: NA
j_gene: TRBJ1-3
CDR3nt: TGTGCCAGCCGGACGGGCGGCTCTGGAAACACCATATATTTT
CDR3aa: CASRTGGSGNTIYF

v_gene: TRBV20-1
abundance: NA
d_gene: NA
j_gene: TRBJ2-7
CDR3nt: TGCAGTGCTAGTTCCGGGGCCGCTACCTACGAGCAGTACTTC
CDR3aa: CSASSGAATYEQYF

v_gene: TRBV6-6
abundance: NA
d_gene: TRBD1
j_gene: TRBJ2-1
CDR3nt: TGTGCCAGTAGACTTGGACAGGGTGGTGAGCAGTTCTTC
CDR3aa: CASRLGQGGEQFF

v_gene: TRBV9
abundance: NA
d_gene: NA
j_gene: TRBJ1-1
CDR3nt: TGTGCCAGCAGCGGAGGACAGACTGAAGCTTTCTTT
CDR3aa: CASSGGQTEAFF

v_gene: TRBV5-4
abundance: NA
d_gene: TRBD2
j_gene: TRBJ2-3
CDR3nt: TGTGCCAGCAGCTTGGAAGTGAGCGGGGGGGCCACAGATACGCAGTATTTT
CDR3aa: CASSLEVSGGATDTQYF

v_gene: TRBV4-1
abundance: NA
d_gene: NA
j_gene: TRBJ2-7
CDR3nt: TGCGCCAGCAGCCAAGAACGGACGCCCAGCTACGAGCAGTACTTC
CDR3aa: CASSQERTPSYEQYF